Shown below are 29 T cell receptor beta chains from a single sample sequenced in a study of blood T cell repertoires in COVID-19. Sequencing was performed with immunoSEQ multiplex PCR; in TCRdb, only in-frame clones are kept and a portion is missing. Of 200,000 to 250,000 clones listed, around 85% are singletons. Sequenced material: peripheral blood. These receptors were taken from a woman between 25 and 40 years old who had recovered from COVID-19.

About this clone: This CDR3 is also generated by other DNA sequences in the sample. The rearrangement joins TRBV9 to TRBJ2-2; possible D gene TRBD1, 6 bases. The CDR3 contains 15 residues. Germline values: CDR1 SGDLS, CDR2 YYNGEE. The V end was cut by 0 bases, the J end by 4 bases, with 10 bases between. The CDR3 DNA reads TGTGCCAGCAGCGTAGCACAGGGTGGCACCGGGGAGCTGTTTTTT. This gives the protein CASSVAQGGTGELFF.

This chain connects TRBV6-5 to TRBJ1-5, with D tentatively TRBD1 (6 bases). The CDR3 extends over 13 amino acids. Germline V gives CDR1 MNHEY, CDR2 SVGAGI. V was shortened by 8 bases and J by 3 bases, with 11 bases between the two germline ends. The CDR3 bases are TGTGCCAGCCAGGACAGAGTCAATCAGCCCCAGCATTTT. This encodes CASQDRVNQPQHF.

The V call is TRBV5-6, the J call TRBJ2-1, with TRBD1 identical over 9 bases. V trimming: 3 bases; J trimming: 12 bases; junction bases outside the gene matches: 4. Germline V CDR1 and CDR2: SGHDT, YYEEEE. The CDR3 is made up of 12 amino acids. The CDR3 coding sequence is TGTGCCAGCAGCTCGTACAGGGGGCGGCAGTTCTTC. This encodes CASSSYRGRQFF.

The chain couples TRBV4-1 to TRBJ2-2, with D possibly TRBD1 on 6 matching bases. CDR1 and CDR2 from the germline V gene are MGHRA and YSYEKL. The CDR3 is 15 residues long. V lost 6 bases, J lost 0 bases, and 11 bases lay in between. Written as DNA, the CDR3 is TGCGCCAGCAGTTGGGGGCCATCGAACACCGGGGAGCTGTTTTTT. This codes for CASSWGPSNTGELFF.

There are a few counts of this clone. This chain links TRBV6-5 with TRBJ2-7; D perhaps matches TRBD2 (5 bases). V was pared by 11 bases and J by 7 bases, with 15 bases between. In germline, CDR1 is MNHEY, CDR2 SVGAGI. The CDR3 extends over 11 amino acids. The CDR3 nucleotides are TGTGCCTCGGGGATCAGTAGGGAGCAGTACTTC. Translating it yields CASGISREQYF.

On this clone: At the DNA level, this CDR3 is encoded by other sequences in the same sample as well. The chain has TRBV9 and TRBJ2-7; 9 nucleotides match TRBD1. CDR1 is SGDLS and CDR2 is YYNGEE in the germline V gene. The V segment lost 4 bases and the J segment 3 bases; nucleotides outside the gene matches: 8. CDR3 size: 15 residues. CDR3: CASSRSGQGSYEQYF. CDR3 in DNA: TGTGCCAGCAGCCGCTCGGGACAGGGAAGCTACGAGCAGTACTTC.

This clone was observed a handful of times. V and J are TRBV2 and TRBJ1-1, with TRBD1 matching over 9 bases. The CDR3 sequence is 13 residues long. Germline-derived CDR1 and CDR2 are SNHLY and FYNNEI. Trimming removed 8 bases from V and 10 bases from J; junction bases left unmatched: 11. The CDR3 DNA follows: TGTGCCAGCGGAGGGACAGGGAGGACAAGAGCTTTCTTT. This translates into CASGGTGRTRAFF.

The chain is built from TRBV29-1 and TRBJ2-4, with a tentative D call TRBD2 (6 bases). There are 15 residues in the CDR3. The V gene's germline CDR1 is SQVTM and CDR2 ANQGSEA. With 4 bases removed from V and 4 bases from J, the gap between germline ends came to 17 bases. In DNA form, the CDR3 reads TGCAGCGTTGTAGGGCGGGACCCTCAAAAAAACATTCAGTACTTC. Residues: CSVVGRDPQKNIQYF. The full variable domain, with the rest looked up from reference TRBV29-1 and TRBJ2-4, is SAVISQKPSRDICQRGTSLTIQCQVDSQVTMMFWYRQQPGQSLTLIATANQGSEATYESGFVIDKFPISRPNLTFSTLTVSNMSPEDSSIYLCSVVGRDPQKNIQYFGAGTRLSVL.

This clone was observed once. The chain combines TRBV7-2 with TRBJ2-5; D call uncertain. The CDR3 runs 14 residues. Germline lookup yields CDR1 SGHTA and CDR2 FQGNSA. V was cut by 1 base and J by 3 bases, with 9 bases left in between. DNA of the CDR3: TGTGCCAGCAGCTTAGATGGCAGAAAAGAGACCCAGTACTTC. Translating gives CASSLDGRKETQYF. Full variable domain (outside the CDR3, taken from reference TRBV7-2 and TRBJ2-5): GAGVSQSPSNKVTEKGKDVELRCDPISGHTALYWYRQSLGQGLEFLIYFQGNSAPDKSGLPSDRFSAERTGGSVSTLTIQRTQQEDSAVYLCASSLDGRKETQYFGPGTRLLVL.

The J gene is TRBJ2-7, the V gene TRBV6-5, with 7 bases that match TRBD2. The V gene end was trimmed by 10 bases and the J gene end by 3 bases; junction bases not matched to a gene: 6. The germline CDR1 and CDR2 sequences are MNHEY and SVGAGI. This CDR3 contains 12 residues. The DNA of the CDR3 is TGTGCCATTCGACGGGGGGTCTACGAGCAGTACTTC. Protein: CAIRRGVYEQYF.

V usage is TRBV6-5 and J usage is TRBJ2-7; 7 positions match TRBD2. The CDR3 is 15 residues long. V was pared by 0 bases and J by 2 bases, with 4 bases of the junction left unmatched. Germline V gene data show CDR1 as MNHEY and CDR2 as SVGAGI. The CDR3 DNA reads as TGTGCCAGCAGTTACTCTTGGGGAGGGACCTACGAGCAGTACTTC. It encodes CASSYSWGGTYEQYF.

V is TRBV5-5 and J is TRBJ1-2, with a tentative D call TRBD1 (5 bases). CDR1 is SGHKS and CDR2 is YYEKEE in the germline V gene (reference sequence). Between the trimmed V and J ends, which lost 4 bases and 3 bases, there was a span of 16 bases. The CDR3 has 15 amino acids. This chain's CDR3 is CASSPLDSRYYGYTF. The CDR3 DNA sequence: TGTGCCAGCAGCCCACTCGACAGTCGTTACTATGGCTACACCTTC.

The table lists this clone with many counts. The chain is built from TRBV2 and TRBJ2-3; TRBD1 aligns across 8 bases. Germline CDR1 SNHLY, CDR2 FYNNEI. Losses at the gene ends were 6 bases for V and 3 bases for J; bases not matched to a gene: 8. The CDR3 length is 15 residues. The CDR3 loop reads CASRFPGGATDTQYF. In DNA, the CDR3 is TGTGCCAGCAGATTTCCAGGGGGCGCAACAGATACGCAGTATTTT.

The rearrangement uses TRBV18 and TRBJ2-7; 8 bases map to TRBD1. The J segment lost 3 bases and the V segment lost 6 bases, leaving 10 bases of the junction unmatched. The CDR3 runs 15 residues. Germline V gives CDR1 KGHSH, CDR2 LQKENI. The CDR3 region is CASSYTGTGDYEQYF. The CDR3 nucleotides read TGTGCCAGCTCTTATACCGGGACAGGTGACTACGAGCAGTACTTC. Drawing the rest from reference TRBV18 and TRBJ2-7, the complete variable domain is NAGVMQNPRHLVRRRGQEARLRCSPMKGHSHVYWYRQLPEEGLKFMVYLQKENIIDESGMPKERFSAEFPKEGPSILRIQQVVRGDSAAYFCASSYTGTGDYEQYFGPGTRLTVT.

The chain recombines TRBV7-8 with TRBJ2-7, with a tentative D call TRBD1 (6 bases). V was shortened by 5 bases and J by 0 bases, with 17 bases between the two germline ends. Germline CDR1 reads SGHVS; CDR2 reads FQNEAQ. The CDR3 loop spans 16 amino acids. The CDR3 DNA sequence: TGTGCCAGCAGCGTAAGACCCGGGACAATCTCCTACGAGCAGTACTTC. Translated, it gives CASSVRPGTISYEQYF.

In nucleotides, the CDR3 is TGTGCCAGCACCTATGGCGGGGGGGCATCGAACTACAATGAGCAGTTCTTC. This codes for CASTYGGGASNYNEQFF. V gene TRBV9 combines with J gene TRBJ2-1; 9 bases line up with TRBD2. V shed 6 bases, J shed 3 bases, and the junction held 13 bases outside the gene matches. Germline CDR1 reads SGDLS; CDR2 reads YYNGEE. The CDR3 spans 17 residues.

The CDR3 loop reads CASIGGRSISYTF. The CDR3 nucleotides are TGTGCCAGCATCGGAGGCAGGTCTATAAGCTACACCTTC. V usage is TRBV2 and J usage is TRBJ1-2; D unresolved. Trimming took 7 bases from V and 9 from J, leaving 18 bases between them. CDR1 SNHLY and CDR2 FYNNEI come from the germline V gene. This CDR3 is 13 amino acids long.

The chain couples TRBV19 to TRBJ1-5; the match to TRBD1 covers 7 bases. Germline CDR1 reads LNHDA; CDR2 reads SQIVND (reference sequence). J gave up 6 bases and V 8 bases, and 13 bases lay outside the gene matches. The CDR3 totals 15 residues. The CDR3 sequence: CASLPLPGGGQPQHF. In DNA, the CDR3 is TGTGCCAGTCTCCCCCTTCCAGGGGGAGGTCAGCCCCAGCATTTT. Filled out from reference TRBV19 and TRBJ1-5, the complete variable domain reads DGGITQSPKYLFRKEGQNVTLSCEQNLNHDAMYWYRQDPGQGLRLIYYSQIVNDFQKGDIAEGYSVSREKKESFPLTVTSAQKNPTAFYLCASLPLPGGGQPQHFGDGTRLSIL.

The chain carries TRBV6-5 and TRBJ2-7; D gene unclear. This CDR3 comprises 13 residues. V was pared by 10 bases and J by 3 bases, with 16 bases between. The germline V gene encodes CDR1 MNHEY and CDR2 SVGAGI. The CDR3 sequence: CATDHRVHYEQYF. DNA for the CDR3: TGTGCCACAGACCACCGGGTGCACTACGAGCAGTACTTC.

This chain uses TRBV6-1 with TRBJ1-6; possibly TRBD1 for D (5 bases). This CDR3 is 16 amino acids long. Germline CDR1 and CDR2: MNHNS and SASEGT. V lost 0 bases and J 11 bases, leaving 17 bases between the germline ends. The CDR3 region has the DNA TGTGCCAGCAGTGAAGCGTCGGCAGGGTTAGTTCCACCCCTCCACTTT. Protein sequence: CASSEASAGLVPPLHF.

The rearrangement joins TRBV4-1 to TRBJ2-4; D might be TRBD1 (5 bases). The CDR3 loop spans 16 amino acids. V lost 7 bases and J lost 0, with 16 bases in between. Germline V gene sequence: CDR1 MGHRA, CDR2 YSYEKL. In DNA form, the CDR3 reads TGCGCCAGCACCCTACGTGCAGGGATAGCCAAAAACATTCAGTACTTC. This encodes CASTLRAGIAKNIQYF.

The V call is TRBV15, the J call TRBJ1-1; no firm D call. V lost 0 bases to trimming and J lost 0 bases, with 2 bases between them. The length of the CDR3 is 13 residues. In germline, CDR1 is LNHNV, CDR2 YYDKDF (reference sequence). CDR3 sequence (DNA): TGTGCCACCAGCAGAGATATGAACACTGAAGCTTTCTTT. Its protein product is CATSRDMNTEAFF.

The genes are TRBV7-9 and TRBJ2-3; TRBD1 matches 9 bases. Looked up from germline, CDR1 is SEHNR and CDR2 is FQNEAQ (reference sequence). Trimming removed 4 bases from V and 4 bases from J; junction bases left unmatched: 9. The length of the CDR3 is 16 residues. CDR3 DNA sequence: TGTGCCAGCAGCTGGAGCTTCGGGGACAGGGCAGATACGCAGTATTTT. Protein sequence: CASSWSFGDRADTQYF.

V and J are TRBV3-1 (or the pseudogene TRBV3-2) and TRBJ1-2; possible D gene TRBD1, 5 bases. The CDR3 runs 15 residues. The germline V gene has CDR1 LGHDT and CDR2 YNNKEL (reference sequence). Trimming shortened V by 7 bases and J by 6 bases, and 21 bases separated the two germline ends. For the CDR3, the DNA is TGTGCCAGCAACGTAGCAGGGCGTGGAGGGAATGGCTACACCTTC. Its protein is CASNVAGRGGNGYTF.

The V call is TRBV2, the J call TRBJ2-5; 8 bases are a match to TRBD1. V lost 6 bases to trimming and J lost 1 base; unmatched junction nucleotides: 7. Germline-derived CDR1 and CDR2 are SNHLY and FYNNEI. This CDR3 has 15 amino acids. CDR3 nucleotide sequence: TGTGCCAGCAGAGCCGGGACAGGCACCCAAGAGACCCAGTACTTC. Residues: CASRAGTGTQETQYF.

The V gene is TRBV6-5, the J gene TRBJ1-1, with 11 bases aligning to TRBD1. V lost 9 bases and J lost 7; bases outside the gene matches: 10. CDR1 is MNHEY and CDR2 is SVGAGI in the germline V gene. The CDR3 is 14 residues long. The CDR3 spells CASGPGQGDFEAFF. CDR3 DNA: TGTGCCAGTGGTCCGGGACAGGGGGATTTTGAAGCTTTCTTT.

The rearrangement links TRBV23-1 to TRBJ1-1, with 7 nucleotides matching TRBD1. TRBV23-1 is noted as an ORF with a role that remains uncertain. Germline trimming cut 7 bases from V and 1 base from J; bases unmatched to any gene: 3. There are 13 residues in the CDR3. CDR3 amino acids: CASNRGSNTEAFF. The CDR3 DNA reads as TGCGCCAGCAACAGGGGCTCGAACACTGAAGCTTTCTTT.

V gene TRBV5-1 combines with J gene TRBJ2-2; a possible D gene is TRBD1 (5 bases). Per the germline V gene, CDR1 is SGHRS and CDR2 is YFSETQ. The V gene lost 4 bases and the J gene lost 6 bases, with 16 bases spanning the gap. This CDR3 region has 15 residues. CDR3 coding DNA: TGCGCCAGCAGCCCACTTCAGGGTTGGGCCGGGGAGCTGTTTTTT. It translates to CASSPLQGWAGELFF.

The V gene is TRBV3-1 (or the pseudogene TRBV3-2), the J gene TRBJ1-3; 7 bases match TRBD1. CDR1 and CDR2 (germline): LGHDT, YNNKEL (reference sequence). The CDR3 is 15 amino acids. Losses at the gene ends were 10 bases for V and 3 bases for J; bases not matched to a gene: 12. The CDR3 DNA reads as TGTGCCACAGCGCCCGACAGGGCATTTGGAAACACCATATATTTT. Amino acids: CATAPDRAFGNTIYF.